This passage covers 17 T cell receptor beta chains from one sample sequenced in a study of T-cell reconstitution after alpha-beta-depleted transplantation in children (TCRdb year 2016). The method was PCR. The listed sequencing device is Illumina HiSeq 2500. To normalize quantification of the TCRbeta repertoire, the TCR libraries were built with molecular barcoding that relied on unique molecular identifiers. TCRdb applied fastp at Q25 and MiXCR to the public reads, then kept only in-frame beta chains. Here each entry gathers all rows of one CDR3 protein and keeps the most common genes and DNA. This sample holds about 270,000 distinct CDR3 sequences; around 9.6% were observed only once. The top ten hold about 9.5% of the sample. The sample was PBMCs from the stem cell graft donor, taken from the stem cell graft. These receptors were obtained from a human donor who donated a stem cell graft to a child with SCID.

This clonotype was detected only a few times. The CDR3 is CASSFLTAGVETQYF. CDR3 bases: TGCGCCAGCAGCTTTCTTACGGCAGGTGTAGAGACCCAGTACTTC. This chain connects TRBV5-1 to TRBJ2-5; no reliable D call. The CDR3 contains 15 residues. The V and J ends lost 2 bases and 4 bases respectively, with 15 bases between them. Germline loops: CDR1 SGHRS, CDR2 YFSETQ.

This clonotype was picked up many times. This chain connects TRBV27 to TRBJ1-2, with 10 bases matching TRBD1. Trimming removed 2 bases from V and 3 bases from J; junction bases left unmatched: 9. The CDR3 length is 17 residues. Germline loops: CDR1 MNHEY, CDR2 SMNVEV (reference sequence). This CDR3 is CASSLASDRGSYYGYTF. The CDR3 DNA is TGTGCCAGCAGTTTAGCCTCGGACAGGGGGTCGTACTATGGCTACACCTTC.

This chain links TRBV19 with TRBJ2-3; 12 bases fit TRBD2. After removal of 5 bases from V and 2 bases from J, the junction contained 5 bases not matched to a gene. Germline values: CDR1 LNHDA, CDR2 SQIVND (reference sequence). This CDR3 region has 16 residues. In nucleotides, the CDR3 is TGTGCCAGTAGTTTTGGACTAGCGGGAACCACAGATACGCAGTATTTT. Translated, it gives CASSFGLAGTTDTQYF.

This clonotype was counted between two and nine times. The chain links TRBV13 to TRBJ2-7, with 7 nucleotides matching TRBD2. The CDR3 runs to 14 residues. V shed 5 bases and J 3 bases; nucleotides not matched to a gene: 7. The V gene's germline CDR1 is PRHDT and CDR2 FYEKMQ (reference sequence). In DNA form, the CDR3 reads TGTGCCAGCAGCACGGGGCTAGCGGACTACGAGCAGTACTTC. Translation: CASSTGLADYEQYF.

CDR3 coding DNA: TGTGCCAGCAGCGTAGGGTCGGCGAATGCTCGGGATACGCAGTATTTT. Protein sequence: CASSVGSANARDTQYF. This chain uses TRBV9 with TRBJ2-3, with unresolved D. CDR1 is SGDLS and CDR2 is YYNGEE in the germline V gene. The CDR3 extends over 16 amino acids. V lost 0 bases to trimming and J lost 6 bases, with 17 bases between them.

There are a few counts of this clonotype. V and J are TRBV12-3 or TRBV12-4 and TRBJ1-6, with D tentatively TRBD1 (5 bases). With 4 bases removed from V and 9 bases from J, the gap between germline ends came to 7 bases. The CDR3 length is 12 residues. This chain's CDR3 is CASSSQGSPLHF. In nucleotides, the CDR3 is TGTGCCAGCAGTTCCCAGGGTTCACCCCTCCACTTT.

This clonotype was seen repeatedly, ten times or more. J is TRBJ2-3 and V is TRBV12-3 or TRBV12-4; D remains ambiguous. CDR3 length: 13 residues. Trimming took 8 bases from V and 2 from J, leaving 11 bases between them. The CDR3 coding sequence is TGTGCCAGCCGGCTCCAGGACACAGATACGCAGTATTTT. It yields the protein CASRLQDTDTQYF.

The chain links TRBV5-1 to TRBJ2-7, with 9 bases matching TRBD1. The ends lost 0 bases at V and 3 bases at J; junction bases unmatched: 4. CDR3 size: 15 residues. Looked up from germline, CDR1 is SGHRS and CDR2 is YFSETQ. The CDR3 DNA follows: TGCGCCAGCAGCTTGGAGACAGGGGGAAGCTACGAGCAGTACTTC. It specifies CASSLETGGSYEQYF.

The chain links TRBV11-2 to TRBJ1-1, with D hard to call. The ends were cut back, 1 base at V and 0 bases at J, with 6 bases in the middle. The CDR3 covers 14 residues. Per germline, CDR1 SGHAT and CDR2 FQNNGV. The DNA for the CDR3 is TGTGCCAGCAGCTTAGCCCACTTGAACACTGAAGCTTTCTTT. As protein: CASSLAHLNTEAFF.

The chain combines TRBV6-2 or TRBV6-3 with TRBJ2-6; tentative D call: TRBD1 (6 bases). The germline V gene has CDR1 MNHEY and CDR2 SVGEGT. Trimming removed 3 bases from V and 0 bases from J, with 18 bases in between. CDR3 size: 19 residues. The CDR3 is CASSYYVDRPNSGANVLTF. The CDR3 nucleotides are TGTGCCAGCAGTTATTACGTCGACAGGCCGAACTCTGGGGCCAACGTCCTGACTTTC.

V is TRBV20-1 and J is TRBJ2-5, with D possibly called TRBD1 or TRBD2 (5 bases each). The CDR3 consists of 13 residues. V was trimmed by 4 bases and J by 1 base, leaving 10 bases between them. Germline V CDR1 and CDR2: DFQATT, SNEGSKA (reference sequence). The CDR3 sequence is CSAKGPTQETQYF. Written as DNA, the CDR3 is TGCAGTGCTAAGGGACCGACCCAAGAGACCCAGTACTTC.

This clonotype was detected many times. The J gene is TRBJ2-3, the V gene TRBV3-1; the D is unclear. The V end lost 2 bases, the J end lost 7 bases, and 16 bases lay between the germline ends. This CDR3 spans 15 amino acids. Germline CDR1 is LGHDT and CDR2 is YNNKEL (reference sequence). CDR3 DNA: TGTGCCAGCAGCCAAACGACGGCCGGTTCGAATACGCAGTATTTT. Its protein product is CASSQTTAGSNTQYF.

The table lists this clonotype with a few counts. The genes are TRBV12-3 or TRBV12-4 and TRBJ2-1; no definite D call. The CDR3 spans 16 residues. V lost 5 bases to trimming and J lost 5 bases, with 19 bases between them. The CDR3 protein is CASSGGWGKIDNEQFF. The CDR3 nucleotides are TGTGCCAGCAGTGGCGGTTGGGGAAAAATTGACAATGAGCAGTTCTTC.

The chain uses TRBV7-3 and TRBJ1-1, with D tentatively TRBD1 (5 bases). Germline assignment: CDR1 SGHTA and CDR2 FQGTGA. V lost 2 bases, J lost 2 bases, and 9 bases lay in between. The CDR3 is 14 amino acids. The chain's CDR3 is CASSLFGDNTEAFF. DNA for the CDR3: TGTGCCAGCAGCTTATTTGGGGACAACACTGAAGCTTTCTTT.

This clonotype was picked up a small number of times. The rearrangement links TRBV12-3 or TRBV12-4 to TRBJ1-2, with 7 bases aligning to TRBD1. This CDR3 spans 14 amino acids. V lost 3 bases and J lost 4; bases outside the gene matches: 5. CDR3 bases: TGTGCCAGCAGTTTCACAGGGGCGGCCTATGGCTACACCTTC. As protein: CASSFTGAAYGYTF.

At least ten counts were recorded for this clonotype. The CDR3, as DNA: TGTGCCAGCAGTTCAAAGACTGGAAACACCATATATTTT. Encoded protein: CASSSKTGNTIYF. The chain carries TRBV12-3 or TRBV12-4 and TRBJ1-3, with unresolved D. CDR3 length: 13 residues. Trimming cost V 4 bases and J 2 bases, with 6 bases left between them.

The rearrangement joins TRBV27 to TRBJ2-3, with 12 bases lining up with TRBD2. The CDR3 has 15 residues. Per the germline V gene, CDR1 is MNHEY and CDR2 is SMNVEV (reference sequence). J was trimmed by 4 bases and V by 10 bases; bases with no gene match: 9. The CDR3 DNA is TGTGCCACCACCTCTCCTAGCGGGGGGGCAGATACGCAGTATTTT. This sequence encodes CATTSPSGGADTQYF.